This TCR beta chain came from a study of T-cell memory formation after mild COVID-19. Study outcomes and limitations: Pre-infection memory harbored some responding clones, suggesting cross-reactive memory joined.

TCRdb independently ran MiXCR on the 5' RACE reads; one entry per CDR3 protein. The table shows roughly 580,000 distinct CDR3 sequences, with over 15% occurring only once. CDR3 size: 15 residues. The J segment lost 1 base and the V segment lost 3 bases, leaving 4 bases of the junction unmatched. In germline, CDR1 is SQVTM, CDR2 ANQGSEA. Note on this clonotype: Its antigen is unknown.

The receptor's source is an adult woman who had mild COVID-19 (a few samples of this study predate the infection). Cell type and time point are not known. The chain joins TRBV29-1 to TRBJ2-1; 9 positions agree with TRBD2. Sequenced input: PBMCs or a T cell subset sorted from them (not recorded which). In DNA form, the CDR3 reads TGCAGCGTTGAGGGCGGGAGGGGGTCCTACAATGAGCAGTTCTTC. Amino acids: CSVEGGRGSYNEQFF.